The T cell receptor (beta chain) described here comes from a study of T cell responses to AZD1222 COVID-19 vaccine. Pooling covered second doses at about 4 or about 12 weeks. Findings and limits, study-wide: Researchers report vaccine-associated CD4 TCRs spanning spike, with dominance at 160-218 and 743-854. Donors, mostly white British, included more females; clonal diversity was possibly underestimated. Sampling that yielded the repertoires occurred only after the peak T cell response.

Clones were sequenced by immunoSEQ multiplex PCR, and TCRdb holds only the in-frame ones, with some missing. The sample yields roughly 190,000 clones, more than 85% seen once. Germline lookup yields CDR1 SGHRS and CDR2 YFSETQ. This CDR3 has 14 residues. V trimming: 4 bases; J trimming: 4 bases; junction bases outside the gene matches: 4. As regards this clone: Its specificity is unknown.

The sequencing here drew on peripheral blood, taken 28 days after the second AZD1222 dose. The source of this sequence is an adult who received the AZD1222 COVID-19 vaccine. The chain couples TRBV5-1 to TRBJ1-5; 8 nucleotides line up with TRBD1. For the CDR3, the DNA is TGCGCCAGCAGCCCGTGGACAGGGAATCAGCCCCAGCATTTT. This encodes CASSPWTGNQPQHF.